This TCR beta chain is from a study of OX40 agonist ivuxolimab in advanced cancers. In the study overall: Ivuxolimab was a fully human IgG2 agonistic monoclonal antibody targeting the costimulatory receptor OX40 (CD134). The monotherapy dose-escalation portion (N of about 52 patients) of the phase I ivuxolimab trial is reported in the paper. Prior anti-PD-1, anti-PD-L1 or anti-CTLA-4 therapy was permitted, and 30% to 50% of dose-escalation patients had received checkpoint inhibitors. Intravenous ivuxolimab was administered to patients every 2 weeks at six dose levels: 0.01, 0.1, 0.3, 1.5, 3 and 10 mg/kg. Among the roughly 52 dose-escalation patients, about 19 had hepatocellular carcinoma, about 15 melanoma, 9 renal cell carcinoma and 9 head and neck cancer. Partial responses occurred in three dose-escalation patients, of whom one had hepatocellular carcinoma and two had cutaneous melanoma. Peripheral TCRbeta sequencing aimed to test whether ivuxolimab altered TCR sequence diversity and caused clonal T-cell expansion. A male proportion of almost 85% and a mean age of 60 years, ranging from about 23 to 79, were recorded for the dose-escalation cohort. What the authors observed across the whole study: Low levels of normalized T-cell clonal expansion were also seen in some patients who did not respond. After ivuxolimab, CD8+ T cells had more expanded clones than CD4+ T cells on average. In the 0.1-3.0 mg/kg groups, partial responders had among the lowest normalized peripheral clonal expansion, particularly in CD8+ T cells. Which antigens the clonally expanded peripheral T cells were specific for was not determined. At doses of 0.1 to 3.0 mg/kg, clonal expansion of both CD4+ and CD8+ blood T cells was observed from baseline to week 6.

Trimmed from V: 4 bases; trimmed from J: 3 bases; junction bases lacking a gene match: 10. Sequences SGHRS (CDR1) and YFSETQ (CDR2) are obtained from the germline V gene. Its CDR3 holds 16 amino acids, cysteine through phenylalanine. Only CDR3 DNA is held: 48 bases, read in frame from base 1. Comments on this clone: The antigen it recognizes is unknown. Per-base qualities were not stored, and no clone one base away is much larger.

The trial excluded patients who had a history of autoimmune disease or were on systemic immunosuppression. In every dose cohort, peripheral blood was drawn for TCR sequencing at baseline, cycle 4 day 1, and cycle 7 day 1. The samples were drawn from a first-in-human, open-label, multicenter phase I dose-escalation trial of ivuxolimab. Adults with locally advanced or metastatic melanoma, renal cell, hepatocellular, or head and neck squamous cell carcinoma were enrolled in the trial. Before TCR sequencing, CD4+ T cells and CD8+ T cells from peripheral blood were sorted into separate populations. Genomic DNA was extracted from sorted cells for sequencing of the TCRbeta CDR3 region. The immunoSEQ Assay was used to sequence the TCRbeta CDR3 regions. Sourced from immuneACCESS, this table was stored by TCRdb with only in-frame sequences that have V and J called. A share of the clones is absent; for the studies checked, an unresolved V gene accounts for under half, and the remainder has no known explanation. Across this sample there are some 85,000 clones, with about 88% seen only once. The ten largest clones represent 0.65% to 0.9% of the sample.

The source material was CD4+ or CD8+ T cells sorted from blood, sampled in a trial of the OX40 agonist ivuxolimab. The sequence links TRBV5-1 to TRBJ1-1, and 9 junction bases match TRBD1. This TCR was recovered from an adult with an advanced solid tumor such as melanoma, head and neck, liver or kidney cancer. The nucleotide sequence is TGCGCCAGCAGCCCGACAACAGGGGGCGCTTACACTGAAGCTTTCTTT. It encodes CASSPTTGGAYTEAFF.